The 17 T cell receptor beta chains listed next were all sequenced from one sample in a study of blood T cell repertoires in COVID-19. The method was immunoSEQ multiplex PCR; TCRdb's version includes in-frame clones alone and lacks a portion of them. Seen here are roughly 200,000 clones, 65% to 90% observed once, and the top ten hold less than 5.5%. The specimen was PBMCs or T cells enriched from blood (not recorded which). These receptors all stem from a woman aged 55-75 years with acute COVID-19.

This chain's CDR3 is CASSGLAEAYNEQFF. In nucleotides, the CDR3 is TGCGCCAGCAGCGGACTAGCGGAAGCCTACAATGAGCAGTTCTTC. The gene calls are TRBV10-2 and TRBJ2-1, with 10 bases fitting TRBD2. V lost 6 bases to trimming and J lost 2 bases; unmatched junction nucleotides: 4. Germline V lookup: CDR1 WSHSY, CDR2 SAAADI. CDR3 length: 15 amino acids.

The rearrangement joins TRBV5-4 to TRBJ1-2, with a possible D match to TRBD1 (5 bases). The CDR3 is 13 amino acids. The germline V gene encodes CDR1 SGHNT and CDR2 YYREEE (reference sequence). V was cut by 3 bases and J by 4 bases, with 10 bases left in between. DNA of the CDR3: TGTGCCAGCAGCTCGACAGCCGTCTATGGCTACACCTTC. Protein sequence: CASSSTAVYGYTF. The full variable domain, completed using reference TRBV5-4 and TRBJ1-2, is ETGVTQSPTHLIKTRGQQVTLRCSSQSGHNTVSWYQQALGQGPQFIFQYYREEENGRGNFPPRFSGLQFPNYSSELNVNALELDDSALYLCASSSTAVYGYTFGSGTRLTVV.

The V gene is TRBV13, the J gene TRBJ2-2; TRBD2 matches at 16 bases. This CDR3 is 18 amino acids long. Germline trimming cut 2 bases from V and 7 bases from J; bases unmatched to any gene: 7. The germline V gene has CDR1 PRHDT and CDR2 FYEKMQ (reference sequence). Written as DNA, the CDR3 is TGTGCCAGCAGCTTACCGGGACTAGCGGGAGGGCTTGACGGGGAGCTGTTTTTT. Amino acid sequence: CASSLPGLAGGLDGELFF.

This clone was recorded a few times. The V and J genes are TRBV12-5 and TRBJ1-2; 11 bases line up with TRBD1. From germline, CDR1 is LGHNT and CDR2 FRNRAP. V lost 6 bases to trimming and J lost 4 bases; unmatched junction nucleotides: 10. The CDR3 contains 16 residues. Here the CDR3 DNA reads TGTGCTAGTGGCCGCGGACAGGGGGCGCTAAGCTATGGCTACACCTTC. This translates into CASGRGQGALSYGYTF.

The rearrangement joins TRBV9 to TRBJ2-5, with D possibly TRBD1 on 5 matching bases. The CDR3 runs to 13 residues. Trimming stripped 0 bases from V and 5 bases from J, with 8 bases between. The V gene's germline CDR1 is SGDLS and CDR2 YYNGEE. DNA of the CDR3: TGTGCCAGCAGCGTAGGGGCAGGGGAGACCCAGTACTTC. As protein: CASSVGAGETQYF.

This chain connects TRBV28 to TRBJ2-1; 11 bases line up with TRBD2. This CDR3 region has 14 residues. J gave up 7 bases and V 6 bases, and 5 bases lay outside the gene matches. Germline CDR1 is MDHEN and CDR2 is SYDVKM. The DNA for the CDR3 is TGTGCCAGCAGAGGACTAGCGGGCGCAAATGAGCAGTTCTTC. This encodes CASRGLAGANEQFF.

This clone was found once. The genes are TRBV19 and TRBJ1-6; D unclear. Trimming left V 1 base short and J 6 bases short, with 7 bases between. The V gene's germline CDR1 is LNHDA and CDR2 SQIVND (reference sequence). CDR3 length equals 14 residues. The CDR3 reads CASSIVSSNSPLHF. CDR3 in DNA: TGTGCCAGTAGTATAGTATCTTCTAATTCACCCCTCCACTTT.

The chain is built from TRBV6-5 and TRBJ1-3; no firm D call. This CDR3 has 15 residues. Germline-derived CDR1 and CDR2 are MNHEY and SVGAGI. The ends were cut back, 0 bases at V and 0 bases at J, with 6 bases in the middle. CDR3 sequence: CASSYSSRSGNTIYF. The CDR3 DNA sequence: TGTGCCAGCAGTTACTCGTCCCGCTCTGGAAACACCATATATTTT.

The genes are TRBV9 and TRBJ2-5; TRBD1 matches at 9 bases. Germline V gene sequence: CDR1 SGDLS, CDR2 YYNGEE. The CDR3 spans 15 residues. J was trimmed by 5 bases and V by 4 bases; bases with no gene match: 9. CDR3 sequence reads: CASSQTGGLGETQYF. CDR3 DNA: TGTGCCAGCAGCCAAACAGGGGGCCTTGGTGAGACCCAGTACTTC.

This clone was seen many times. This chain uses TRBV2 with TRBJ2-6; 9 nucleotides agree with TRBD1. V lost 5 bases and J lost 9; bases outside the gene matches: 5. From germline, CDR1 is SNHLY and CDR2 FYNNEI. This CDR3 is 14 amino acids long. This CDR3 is CASSRTGVGNVLTF. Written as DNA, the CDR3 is TGTGCCAGCAGTAGGACAGGGGTGGGCAACGTCCTGACTTTC.

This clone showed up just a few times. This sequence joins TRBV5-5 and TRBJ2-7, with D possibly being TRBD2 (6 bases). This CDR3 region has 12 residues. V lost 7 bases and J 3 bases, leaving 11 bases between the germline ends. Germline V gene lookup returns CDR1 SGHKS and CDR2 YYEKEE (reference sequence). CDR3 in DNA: TGTGCCAGCGGAAGGGACTTCTACGAGCAGTACTTC. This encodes CASGRDFYEQYF.

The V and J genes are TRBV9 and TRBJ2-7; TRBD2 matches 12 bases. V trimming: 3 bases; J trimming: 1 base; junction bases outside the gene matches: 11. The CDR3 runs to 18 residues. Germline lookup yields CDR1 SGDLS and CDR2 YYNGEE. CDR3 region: CASSGRPTSGRTSYEQYF. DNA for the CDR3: TGTGCCAGCAGCGGACGCCCCACTAGCGGGAGGACGTCCTACGAGCAGTACTTC.

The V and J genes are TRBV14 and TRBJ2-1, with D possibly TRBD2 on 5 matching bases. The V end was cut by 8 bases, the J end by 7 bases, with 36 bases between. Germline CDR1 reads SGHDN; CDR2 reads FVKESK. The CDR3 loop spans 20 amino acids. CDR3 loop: CASATGTPPPAQFRPNEQFF. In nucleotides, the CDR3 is TGTGCCAGCGCCACGGGAACTCCTCCCCCGGCTCAATTCCGACCGAATGAGCAGTTCTTC.

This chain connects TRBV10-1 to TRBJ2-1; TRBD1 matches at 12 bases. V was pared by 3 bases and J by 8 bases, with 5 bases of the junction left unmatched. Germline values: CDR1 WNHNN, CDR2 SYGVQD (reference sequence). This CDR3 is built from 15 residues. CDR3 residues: CASSEGTGGGYEQFF. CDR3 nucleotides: TGCGCCAGCAGTGAAGGGACAGGGGGCGGATATGAGCAGTTCTTC.

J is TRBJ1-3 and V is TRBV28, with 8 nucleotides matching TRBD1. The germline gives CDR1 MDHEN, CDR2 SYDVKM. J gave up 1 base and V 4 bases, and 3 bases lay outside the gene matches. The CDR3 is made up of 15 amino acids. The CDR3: CASSSNRGSGNTIYF. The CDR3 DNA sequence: TGTGCCAGCAGTTCCAACAGGGGGTCTGGAAACACCATATATTTT.

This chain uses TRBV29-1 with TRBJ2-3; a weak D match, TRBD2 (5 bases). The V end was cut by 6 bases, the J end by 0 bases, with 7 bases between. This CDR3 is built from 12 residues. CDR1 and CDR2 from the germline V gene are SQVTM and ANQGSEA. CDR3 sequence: CSVGGSTDTQYF. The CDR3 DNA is TGCAGCGTCGGAGGTAGCACAGATACGCAGTATTTT.

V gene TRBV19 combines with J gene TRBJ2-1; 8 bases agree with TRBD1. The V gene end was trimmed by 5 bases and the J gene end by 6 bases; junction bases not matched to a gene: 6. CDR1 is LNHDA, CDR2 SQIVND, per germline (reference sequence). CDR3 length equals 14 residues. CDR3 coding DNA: TGTGCCAGTAGTGCCCGACAGGGGCCCAATGAGCAGTTCTTC. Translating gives CASSARQGPNEQFF.